This T cell receptor (beta chain) was identified during a study of blood T cell repertoires in COVID-19. Study-level background: The origin of the acute and convalescent COVID-19 samples was the United States, Italy and Spain. Nucleic acid was either cDNA or gDNA, and it came from T cells, B-cell-depleted T cells, or PBMCs.

The V gene lost 2 bases and the J gene lost 2 bases, with 12 bases spanning the gap. This CDR3 comprises 15 residues. The germline gives CDR1 SGHNT, CDR2 YYREEE (reference sequence). As originally analysed: Reference gene primer amplification gave nucleated cell count estimates. Using immunoSEQ multiplex PCR, the repertoire was profiled, and TCRdb retains in-frame clones only, with some absent. V, J and clone size are those of that table, while D and trimming were read from the DNA. This sample has roughly 230,000 clones; approximately 91% occur once, and the top ten carry roughly 0.79%. The Seattle patients, enrolled during active infection, were followed longitudinally.

The receptor's source is a young man with COVID-19, enrolled during active disease. The J gene is TRBJ2-3, the V gene TRBV5-4, with D tentatively TRBD2 (7 bases). Sequenced material: peripheral blood. This chain's CDR3 is CASSLGGGPTDTQYF. Here the CDR3 DNA reads TGTGCCAGCAGCTTAGGGGGGGGGCCCACAGATACGCAGTATTTT.